Shown below are 31 T cell receptor beta chains from a single sample sequenced in a study of T cell responses to AZD1222 COVID-19 vaccine. The assay was immunoSEQ multiplex PCR, and TCRdb's table has in-frame clones only and misses some. The sample yields tens of thousands of clones, 85% seen once. The sample here was peripheral blood, taken 28 days after the second AZD1222 dose. Receptors originate from an adult who received the AZD1222 COVID-19 vaccine.

The rearrangement joins TRBV6-5 to TRBJ2-7; TRBD2 matches at 12 bases. CDR3 length equals 14 residues. The trim removed 6 bases at V and 3 bases at J, leaving 3 bases unmatched. The germline V gene has CDR1 MNHEY and CDR2 SVGAGI. CDR3 protein: CASRLAGGGYEQYF. The DNA for the CDR3 is TGTGCCAGCAGACTAGCGGGAGGCGGCTACGAGCAGTACTTC.

The chain employs TRBV18 and TRBJ1-1, with D tentatively TRBD1 (6 bases). The ends were cut back, 6 bases at V and 7 bases at J, with 18 bases in the middle. This CDR3 has 14 residues. CDR1 is KGHSH, CDR2 LQKENI, per germline. CDR3 in amino acids: CASSKEQGFIEAFF. CDR3 nucleotide sequence: TGTGCCAGCTCGAAGGAACAGGGTTTTATTGAAGCTTTCTTT.

V gene TRBV5-1 combines with J gene TRBJ2-3, with 8 bases lining up with TRBD2. CDR1 is SGHRS and CDR2 is YFSETQ in the germline V gene. Germline trimming cut 0 bases from V and 2 bases from J; bases unmatched to any gene: 5. The CDR3 extends over 16 amino acids. CDR3 sequence: CASSLDSGRLTDTQYF. The DNA for the CDR3 is TGCGCCAGCAGCTTGGACAGCGGGAGACTCACAGATACGCAGTATTTT.

Concerning this clone itself: Relative to the germline gene, one junction end is altered; a read error may explain this. The chain carries TRBV10-1 and TRBJ2-1; 9 bases agree with TRBD2. The CDR3 consists of 15 residues. The germline V gene encodes CDR1 WNHNN and CDR2 SYGVQD (reference sequence). The CDR3 region is CVSSSGGSSYNEQFF. The CDR3 DNA reads as TGCGTCAGCAGTAGCGGGGGTAGCTCCTACAATGAGCAGTTCTTC.

The genes are TRBV9 and TRBJ1-2, with 9 positions matching TRBD1. Germline V gives CDR1 SGDLS, CDR2 YYNGEE. Trimming at V came to 0 bases and at J to 4 bases, leaving 7 bases not matched to a gene. The CDR3 is made up of 16 amino acids. CDR3 protein: CASSVASTGGFYGYTF. The CDR3 bases are TGTGCCAGCAGCGTAGCTTCGACAGGGGGTTTCTATGGCTACACCTTC.

CDR3 DNA: TGTGCCAGTTCCTCCTACAAGGGCTCTGGAAACACCATATATTTT. Translation: CASSSYKGSGNTIYF. The chain uses TRBV6-5 and TRBJ1-3; D remains unclear. Trimming pared 9 bases from V and 0 bases from J, leaving 15 bases between. The length of the CDR3 is 15 residues. Germline V lookup: CDR1 MNHEY, CDR2 SVGAGI.

The rearrangement links TRBV28 to TRBJ1-5; a weak D match, TRBD1 (6 bases). CDR3 length equals 16 residues. From germline, CDR1 is MDHEN and CDR2 SYDVKM. V lost 4 bases and J lost 0, with 13 bases in between. The CDR3 DNA sequence: TGTGCCAGCAGTTCTCCCGACAGGCATAGCAATCAGCCCCAGCATTTT. This gives the protein CASSSPDRHSNQPQHF.

This rearrangement joins TRBV13 to TRBJ1-4; the D is unclear. Germline lookup yields CDR1 PRHDT and CDR2 FYEKMQ (reference sequence). V was pared by 3 bases and J by 1 base, with 6 bases between. The CDR3 contains 14 residues. Written as DNA, the CDR3 is TGTGCCAGCAGCTTCATCGTAACTAATGAAAAACTGTTTTTT. Residues: CASSFIVTNEKLFF.

The chain carries TRBV7-2 and TRBJ2-7; 10 bases match TRBD2. Unmatched junction bases numbered 5, after V lost 3 bases and J lost 3 bases. The CDR3 sequence is 15 residues long. Germline CDR1 is SGHTA and CDR2 is FQGNSA. The CDR3 DNA sequence: TGTGCCAGCAGCTTCACTAGCGGGATCGACTACGAGCAGTACTTC. Translated, it gives CASSFTSGIDYEQYF.

The V and J genes are TRBV13 and TRBJ2-1; TRBD2 agrees at 9 bases. The germline V gene encodes CDR1 PRHDT and CDR2 FYEKMQ (reference sequence). V trimming: 4 bases; J trimming: 6 bases; junction bases outside the gene matches: 7. This CDR3 spans 15 amino acids. In DNA form, the CDR3 reads TGTGCCAGCAGCTCCCCTAGCGGGAAGGTCAATGAGCAGTTCTTC. It specifies CASSSPSGKVNEQFF. Variable domain in full (rest from reference TRBV13 and TRBJ2-1): AAGVIQSPRHLIKEKRETATLKCYPIPRHDTVYWYQQGPGQDPQFLISFYEKMQSDKGSIPDRFSAQQFSDYHSELNMSSLELGDSALYFCASSSPSGKVNEQFFGPGTRLTVL.

This chain joins TRBV6-5 and TRBJ1-6; D call uncertain. This CDR3 has 16 amino acids. The V end was cut by 0 bases, the J end by 6 bases, with 12 bases between. Germline CDR1 and CDR2: MNHEY and SVGAGI. The CDR3, as DNA: TGTGCCAGCAGTTACTCGTCCACGCGGGGTAATTCACCCCTCCACTTT. Amino acid sequence: CASSYSSTRGNSPLHF.

About this clone itself: The junction departs from germline at one end; a sequencing error may be responsible. V and J are TRBV7-2 and TRBJ2-7; TRBD2 might be the D (5 bases). The CDR3 is 14 residues long. Looked up from germline, CDR1 is SGHTA and CDR2 is FQGNSA. The CDR3 sequence: CASSLAGRAYEQYF. The DNA of the CDR3 is TGTGCCAGCAGCCTAGCCGGGCGGGCCTACGAGCAGTACTTC.

The chain has TRBV7-2 and TRBJ2-7; D gene unclear. Trimming took 3 bases from V and 5 from J, leaving 11 bases between them. From germline, CDR1 is SGHTA and CDR2 FQGNSA. The CDR3 is 13 residues long. The CDR3 coding sequence is TGTGCCAGCAGCTTGCTTAGCCCCCACGAGCAGTACTTC. Translated: CASSLLSPHEQYF. The full variable domain, rest sourced from reference TRBV7-2 and TRBJ2-7, is GAGVSQSPSNKVTEKGKDVELRCDPISGHTALYWYRQSLGQGLEFLIYFQGNSAPDKSGLPSDRFSAERTGGSVSTLTIQRTQQEDSAVYLCASSLLSPHEQYFGPGTRLTVT.

The chain carries TRBV29-1 and TRBJ1-3; D remains unclear. V lost 7 bases and J 0 bases, leaving 1 base between the germline ends. The CDR3 is 10 residues long. Germline CDR1 is SQVTM and CDR2 is ANQGSEA. The CDR3 coding sequence is TGCAGCGCCTCTGGAAACACCATATATTTT. Its translation is CSASGNTIYF.

This chain joins TRBV7-9 and TRBJ1-5; D not resolved. From germline, CDR1 is SEHNR and CDR2 FQNEAQ (reference sequence). The CDR3 loop spans 12 amino acids. V lost 5 bases and J lost 5, with 7 bases in between. In DNA form, the CDR3 reads TGTGCCAGCAGCCTAGGAGATCAGCCCCAGCATTTT. Translation: CASSLGDQPQHF.

This clone was recorded a few times. CDR3 nucleotides: TGCGCCAGCAGCTTGGAAGGGGCGGCCACTGAAGCTTTCTTT. The encoded protein is CASSLEGAATEAFF. The V and J genes are TRBV5-1 and TRBJ1-1; a weak D match, TRBD1 (5 bases). Germline CDR1 reads SGHRS; CDR2 reads YFSETQ. V gave up 0 bases and J gave up 4 bases, with 10 bases separating them. This CDR3 comprises 14 residues.

The CDR3 sequence is CASSQVFGRNTEAFF. The CDR3 DNA is TGTGCCAGCAGCCAAGTCTTCGGCAGGAACACTGAAGCTTTCTTT. The V and J genes are TRBV14 and TRBJ1-1; unclear D gene. V was clipped by 1 base and J by 1 base, with 10 bases between them. The germline CDR1 and CDR2 sequences are SGHDN and FVKESK. This CDR3 contains 15 residues.

This clone appeared once. The rearrangement joins TRBV24-1 to TRBJ2-1, with 14 nucleotides matching TRBD2. The ends lost 5 bases at V and 4 bases at J; junction bases unmatched: 6. Per the germline V gene, CDR1 is KGHDR and CDR2 is SFDVKD. This CDR3 comprises 17 residues. The CDR3 nucleotides are TGTGCCACCAGTGCGGGGGGACTAGCGGGAGTATACAATGAGCAGTTCTTC. Its protein product is CATSAGGLAGVYNEQFF.

A few counts support this clone. The chain combines TRBV5-6 with TRBJ2-7, with D perhaps TRBD1 (6 bases). The CDR3 runs 13 residues. Per the germline V gene, CDR1 is SGHDT and CDR2 is YYEEEE. V dropped 3 bases and J dropped 1 base, with 8 bases sitting between them. The CDR3 spells CASSWTESYEQYF. CDR3 bases: TGTGCCAGCAGCTGGACAGAGTCCTACGAGCAGTACTTC. The whole variable domain, remainder taken from reference TRBV5-6 and TRBJ2-7, is DAGVTQSPTHLIKTRGQQVTLRCSPKSGHDTVSWYQQALGQGPQFIFQYYEEEERQRGNFPDRFSGHQFPNYSSELNVNALLLGDSALYLCASSWTESYEQYFGPGTRLTVT.

This chain uses TRBV3-1 (or the pseudogene TRBV3-2) with TRBJ2-2; a weak D match, TRBD2 (5 bases). The CDR3 extends over 13 amino acids. Trimming pared 8 bases from V and 5 bases from J, leaving 12 bases between. CDR1 LGHDT and CDR2 YNNKEL come from the germline V gene (reference sequence). The CDR3 sequence: CASFERVTGELFF. The CDR3 region has the DNA TGTGCCAGCTTCGAGAGGGTTACCGGGGAGCTGTTTTTT.

This chain connects TRBV10-3 to TRBJ1-4, with D unresolved. Germline CDR1 is ENHRY and CDR2 is SYGVKD. V was pared by 1 base and J by 6 bases, with 12 bases between. This CDR3 is built from 15 residues. The chain's CDR3 is CAISEYEAAYEKLFF. In DNA form, the CDR3 reads TGTGCCATCAGTGAGTATGAGGCGGCTTATGAAAAACTGTTTTTT.

This rearrangement joins TRBV7-8 to TRBJ2-7; 10 bases line up with TRBD2. Unmatched junction bases numbered 12, after V lost 1 base and J lost 6 bases. Per the germline V gene, CDR1 is SGHVS and CDR2 is FQNEAQ. CDR3 length equals 17 residues. CDR3 DNA sequence: TGTGCCAGCAGCTTAGATGCGGCCCTAGCGGGAGCTTTCGAGCAGTACTTC. This codes for CASSLDAALAGAFEQYF.

The chain uses TRBV3-1 (or the pseudogene TRBV3-2) and TRBJ2-7, with a possible D match to TRBD2 (6 bases). The germline V gene has CDR1 LGHDT and CDR2 YNNKEL (reference sequence). This CDR3 spans 13 amino acids. Trimming left V 6 bases short and J 3 bases short, with 12 bases between. CDR3 in DNA: TGTGCCAGCAGGTCGACTAGTCGCTACGAGCAGTACTTC. Amino acid sequence: CASRSTSRYEQYF.

The rearrangement uses TRBV5-6 and TRBJ1-6; 8 nucleotides line up with TRBD1. With 0 bases clipped from V and 8 bases from J, the junction kept 1 base outside the gene matches. Germline CDR1 reads SGHDT; CDR2 reads YYEEEE. This CDR3 spans 14 amino acids. The CDR3 loop is CASSLAGGDSPLHF. CDR3 bases: TGTGCCAGCAGCTTGGCAGGGGGCGATTCACCCCTCCACTTT.

This chain joins TRBV2 and TRBJ1-2; 8 bases line up with TRBD1. Germline loops: CDR1 SNHLY, CDR2 FYNNEI. This CDR3 region has 14 residues. The V segment lost 7 bases and the J segment 2 bases; nucleotides outside the gene matches: 6. CDR3 region: CASTRDRGNYGYTF. As DNA, the CDR3 is TGTGCCAGCACCCGAGACAGGGGAAACTATGGCTACACCTTC.

This chain joins TRBV5-1 and TRBJ2-1, with 8 bases aligning to TRBD2. The J segment lost 4 bases and the V segment lost 7 bases, leaving 13 bases of the junction unmatched. The CDR3 is made up of 16 amino acids. Per the germline V gene, CDR1 is SGHRS and CDR2 is YFSETQ. The CDR3: CASRPQVTGGYNEQFF. CDR3 DNA sequence: TGCGCCAGCCGCCCACAAGTTACGGGGGGGTACAATGAGCAGTTCTTC.

This chain links TRBV6-4 with TRBJ1-2; TRBD1 might be the D (5 bases). Germline V gene sequence: CDR1 MRHNA, CDR2 SNTAGT. The CDR3 runs to 15 residues. Trimming removed 6 bases from V and 0 bases from J, with 14 bases in between. The CDR3 protein is CASRIRDRSNYGYTF. CDR3 DNA: TGTGCCAGCAGGATTCGGGACCGTTCTAACTATGGCTACACCTTC.

This chain connects TRBV28 to TRBJ1-5; D ambiguous. The CDR3 length is 14 residues. Trimming cost V 3 bases and J 0 bases, with 6 bases left between them. CDR1 is MDHEN, CDR2 SYDVKM, per germline. The CDR3 DNA is TGTGCCAGCAGTTTGAGGGTTAGCAATCAGCCCCAGCATTTT. Translating it yields CASSLRVSNQPQHF.

The CDR3 DNA reads as TGTGCCAGCAGCCGACAGGGAGGGTGGAAGCCCCAGCATTTT. The encoded protein is CASSRQGGWKPQHF. The chain uses TRBV27 and TRBJ1-5; 7 bases line up with TRBD1. This CDR3 comprises 14 residues. The ends lost 6 bases at V and 8 bases at J; junction bases unmatched: 10. The germline V gene encodes CDR1 MNHEY and CDR2 SMNVEV (reference sequence).

This chain links TRBV28 with TRBJ1-1, with no clear D. From germline, CDR1 is MDHEN and CDR2 SYDVKM. The CDR3 is made up of 15 amino acids. V dropped 6 bases and J dropped 6 bases, with 20 bases sitting between them. The CDR3 bases are TGTGCCAGCAGCCCGACCAGGATCGTAGTCGCTGAAGCTTTCTTT. This encodes CASSPTRIVVAEAFF.

This clone was detected only once. CDR3 coding DNA: TGTGCCAGCAGTTCCCGGGACAGGTTTTTGAACACTGAAGCTTTCTTT. Translating gives CASSSRDRFLNTEAFF. The chain uses TRBV5-5 and TRBJ1-1; 8 positions agree with TRBD1. Germline V gene data show CDR1 as SGHKS and CDR2 as YYEKEE (reference sequence). The CDR3 is made up of 16 amino acids. V was clipped by 5 bases and J by 0 bases; unmatched bases: 9.